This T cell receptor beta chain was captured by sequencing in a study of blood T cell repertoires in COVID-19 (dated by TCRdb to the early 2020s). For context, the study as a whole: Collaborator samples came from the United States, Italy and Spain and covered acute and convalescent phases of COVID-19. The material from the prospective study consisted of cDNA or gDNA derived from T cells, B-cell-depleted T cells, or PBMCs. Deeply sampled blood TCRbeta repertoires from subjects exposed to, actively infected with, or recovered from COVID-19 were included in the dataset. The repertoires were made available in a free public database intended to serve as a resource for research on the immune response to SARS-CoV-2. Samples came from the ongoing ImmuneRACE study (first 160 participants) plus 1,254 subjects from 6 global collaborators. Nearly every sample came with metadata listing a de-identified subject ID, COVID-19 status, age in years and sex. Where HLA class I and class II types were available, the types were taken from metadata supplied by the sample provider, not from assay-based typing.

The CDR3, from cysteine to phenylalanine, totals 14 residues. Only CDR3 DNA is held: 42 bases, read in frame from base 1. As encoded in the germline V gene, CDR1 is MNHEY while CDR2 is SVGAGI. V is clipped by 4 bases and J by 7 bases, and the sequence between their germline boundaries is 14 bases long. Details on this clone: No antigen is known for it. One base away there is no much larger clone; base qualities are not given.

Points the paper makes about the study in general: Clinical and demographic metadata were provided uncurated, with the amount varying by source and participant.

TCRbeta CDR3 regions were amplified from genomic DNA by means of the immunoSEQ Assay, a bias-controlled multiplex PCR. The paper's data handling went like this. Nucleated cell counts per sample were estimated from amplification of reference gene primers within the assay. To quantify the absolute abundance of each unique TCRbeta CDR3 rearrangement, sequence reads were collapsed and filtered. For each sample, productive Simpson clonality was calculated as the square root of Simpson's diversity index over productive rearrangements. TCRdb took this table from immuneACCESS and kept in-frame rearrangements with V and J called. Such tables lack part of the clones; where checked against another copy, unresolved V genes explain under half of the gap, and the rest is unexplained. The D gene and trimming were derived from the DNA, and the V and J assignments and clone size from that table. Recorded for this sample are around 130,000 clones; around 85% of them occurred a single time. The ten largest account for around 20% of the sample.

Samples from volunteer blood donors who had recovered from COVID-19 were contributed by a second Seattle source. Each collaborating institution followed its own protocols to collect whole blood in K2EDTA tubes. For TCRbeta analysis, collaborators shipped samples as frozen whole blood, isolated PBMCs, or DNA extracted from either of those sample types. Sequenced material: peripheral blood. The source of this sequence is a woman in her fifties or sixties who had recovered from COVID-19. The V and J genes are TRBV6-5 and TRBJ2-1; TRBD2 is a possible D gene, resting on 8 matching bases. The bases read TGTGCCAGCAGTTCGGGAGGGGGCAGGAATGAGCAGTTCTTC. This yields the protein CASSSGGGRNEQFF.